This T cell receptor beta chain was documented in a study of blood T cell repertoires in COVID-19. Germline V gene lookup returns CDR1 MDHEN and CDR2 SYDVKM. V gave up 3 bases and J gave up 7 bases, with 15 bases separating them. This CDR3 is 14 amino acids long. Produced via immunoSEQ multiplex PCR; TCRdb's table is partial and in-frame only. The sample includes some 80,000 clones, approximately 86% of them seen just once. The sequenced material came from peripheral blood. The clonotype originates from a human donor in a cohort sampled during active COVID-19. The genes are TRBV28 and TRBJ1-2, with D maybe TRBD1 (5 bases). This CDR3 reads CASSLGPLGFGYTF. The CDR3 nucleotides read TGTGCCAGCAGTTTGGGGCCCCTGGGGTTTGGCTACACCTTC.